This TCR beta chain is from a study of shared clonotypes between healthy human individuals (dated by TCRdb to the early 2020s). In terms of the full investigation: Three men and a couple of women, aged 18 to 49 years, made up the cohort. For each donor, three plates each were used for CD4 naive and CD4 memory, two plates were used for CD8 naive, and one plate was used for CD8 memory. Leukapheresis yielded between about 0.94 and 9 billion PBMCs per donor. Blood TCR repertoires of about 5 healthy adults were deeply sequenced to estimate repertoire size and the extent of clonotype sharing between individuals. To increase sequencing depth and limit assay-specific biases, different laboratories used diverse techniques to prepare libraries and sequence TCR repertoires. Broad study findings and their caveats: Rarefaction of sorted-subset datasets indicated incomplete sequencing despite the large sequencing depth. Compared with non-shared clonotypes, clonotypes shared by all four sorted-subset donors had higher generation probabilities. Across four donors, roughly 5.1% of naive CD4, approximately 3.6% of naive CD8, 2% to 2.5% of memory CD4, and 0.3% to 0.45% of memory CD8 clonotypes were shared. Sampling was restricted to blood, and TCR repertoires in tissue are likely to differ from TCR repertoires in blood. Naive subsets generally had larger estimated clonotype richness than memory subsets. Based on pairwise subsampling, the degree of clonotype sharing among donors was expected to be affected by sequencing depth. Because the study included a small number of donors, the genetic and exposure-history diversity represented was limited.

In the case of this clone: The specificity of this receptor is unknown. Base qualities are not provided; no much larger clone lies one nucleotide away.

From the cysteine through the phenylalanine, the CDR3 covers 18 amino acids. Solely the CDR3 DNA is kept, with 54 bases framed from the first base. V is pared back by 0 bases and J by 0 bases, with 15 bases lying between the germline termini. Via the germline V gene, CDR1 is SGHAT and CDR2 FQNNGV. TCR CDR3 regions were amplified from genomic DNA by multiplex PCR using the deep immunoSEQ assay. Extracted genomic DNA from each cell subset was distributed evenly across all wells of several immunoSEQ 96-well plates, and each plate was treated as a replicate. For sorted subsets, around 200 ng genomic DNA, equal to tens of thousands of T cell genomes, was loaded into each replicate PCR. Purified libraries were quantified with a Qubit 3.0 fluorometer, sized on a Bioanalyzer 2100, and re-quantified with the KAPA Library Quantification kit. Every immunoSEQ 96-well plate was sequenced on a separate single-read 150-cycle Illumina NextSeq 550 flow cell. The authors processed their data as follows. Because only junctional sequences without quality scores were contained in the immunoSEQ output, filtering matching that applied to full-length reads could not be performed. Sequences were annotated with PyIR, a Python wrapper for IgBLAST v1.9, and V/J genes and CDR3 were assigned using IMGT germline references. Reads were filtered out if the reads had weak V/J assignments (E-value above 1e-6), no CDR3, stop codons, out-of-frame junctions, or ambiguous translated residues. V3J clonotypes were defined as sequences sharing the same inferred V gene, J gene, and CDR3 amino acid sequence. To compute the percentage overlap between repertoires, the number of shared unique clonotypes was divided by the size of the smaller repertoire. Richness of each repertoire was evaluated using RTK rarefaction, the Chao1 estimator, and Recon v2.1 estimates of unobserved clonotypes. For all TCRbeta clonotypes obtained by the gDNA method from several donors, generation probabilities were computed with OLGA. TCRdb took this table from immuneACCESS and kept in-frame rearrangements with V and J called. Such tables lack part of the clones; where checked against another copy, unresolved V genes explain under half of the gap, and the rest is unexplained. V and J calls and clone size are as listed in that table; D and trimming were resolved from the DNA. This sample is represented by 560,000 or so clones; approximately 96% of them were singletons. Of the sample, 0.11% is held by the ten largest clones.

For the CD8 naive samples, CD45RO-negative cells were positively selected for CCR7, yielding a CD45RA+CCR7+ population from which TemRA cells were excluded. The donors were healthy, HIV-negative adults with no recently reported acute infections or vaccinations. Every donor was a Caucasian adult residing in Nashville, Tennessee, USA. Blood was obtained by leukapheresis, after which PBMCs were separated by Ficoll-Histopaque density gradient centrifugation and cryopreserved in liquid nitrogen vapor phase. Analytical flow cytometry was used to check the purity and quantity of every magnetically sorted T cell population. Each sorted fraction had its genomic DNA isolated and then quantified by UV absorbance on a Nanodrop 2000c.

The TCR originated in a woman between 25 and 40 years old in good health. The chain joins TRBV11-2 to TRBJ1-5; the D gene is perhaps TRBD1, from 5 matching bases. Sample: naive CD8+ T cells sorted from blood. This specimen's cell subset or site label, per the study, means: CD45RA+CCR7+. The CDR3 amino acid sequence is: CASSLDSIGGYSNQPQHF. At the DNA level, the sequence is TGTGCCAGCAGCTTAGATTCGATTGGGGGGTATAGCAATCAGCCCCAGCATTTT.